The sequence of this T cell receptor beta chain was determined in a study of beta chain features in type 1 diabetes. Every participating donor gave one draw, a heparinised blood sample averaging about 100 mL. Expressed TCRB transcripts were sequenced because the entire RNA isolate underwent reverse transcription. TCRdb's table, derived via immunoSEQ multiplex PCR, lists solely in-frame clones and lacks some. The repertoire includes roughly 140,000 clones, less than 9% of them detected once, and about 1.4% sits in the top ten. There are a few counts of this clone. Antigen specificity is unknown. Overall study results and limits: PCR may have favored shorter templates equally in patients and controls. More deletions and fewer insertions at VDJ junctions were found in patients with type 1 diabetes. In all four CD4+ subsets, TCRB CDR3 length was significantly, moderately reduced in type 1 diabetes.

V trimming: 6 bases; J trimming: 6 bases; junction bases outside the gene matches: 10. The CDR3 extends over 15 amino acids. Germline V lookup: CDR1 MDHEN, CDR2 SYDVKM. Sequencing was carried out using central memory CD4+ T cells from blood. This sequence was found in a woman aged 30 to 39 in good health. The chain couples TRBV28 to TRBJ2-3; 9 bases map to TRBD2. CDR3 coding DNA: TGTGCCAGCAGCTTGGCGGGAGGGTCAGGGGATACGCAGTATTTT. It is translated as CASSLAGGSGDTQYF.